Listed below are T cell receptor beta chains from one sample, sequenced in a study of shared clonotypes between healthy human individuals. Method: immunoSEQ multiplex PCR; TCRdb's copy keeps in-frame clones and lacks some. The repertoire holds about 2.2 million clones, with about 93% as singletons. Sequenced material: naive CD8+ T cells from PBMCs. The receptors derive from a man aged 18 to 30 in good health. Some clones in this sample may be carry-over from other donors' samples. Both conserved end residues are part of each CDR3. The order of the fields is D gene, V gene, J gene, clone size, CDR3 protein, CDR3 DNA. The D gene is left open where the match is weak. Rows may omit the clone size; those that give it use once, few, many or a size class.

>TRBD2|TRBV27|TRBJ2-1|-
CASTILAGNNEQFF
TGTGCCAGCACCATACTAGCGGGCAACAATGAGCAGTTCTTC
>-|TRBV9|TRBJ1-3|-
CASSVDGSSGNTIYF
TGTGCCAGCAGCGTCGACGGGAGCTCTGGAAACACCATATATTTT
>TRBD1|TRBV27|TRBJ2-3|-
CASRIGTGVGTDTQYF
TGTGCCAGCAGAATTGGGACAGGGGTGGGCACAGATACGCAGTATTTT
>-|TRBV6-1|TRBJ1-5|-
CASSAFTAGHNQPQHF
TGTGCCAGCAGTGCCTTCACGGCAGGACACAATCAGCCCCAGCATTTT
>-|TRBV30|TRBJ1-2|-
CALWFFYGYTF
TGTGCCCTCTGGTTCTTCTATGGCTACACCTTC
>TRBD1|TRBV9|TRBJ1-2|-
CASSATGGGYTF
TGTGCCAGCAGCGCCACAGGGGGTGGCTACACCTTC
>-|TRBV27|TRBJ1-5|-
CASSRRAWDQPQHF
TGTGCCAGCAGCCGACGGGCGTGGGATCAGCCCCAGCATTTT
>-|TRBV19|TRBJ1-5|-
CASSFEQGMGWPQHF
TGTGCCAGTAGTTTCGAACAGGGAATGGGCTGGCCCCAGCATTTT
>-|TRBV7-9|TRBJ2-7|-
CASSIAPRSYSSYEQYF
TGTGCCAGCAGCATAGCCCCCCGTAGCTACTCCTCCTACGAGCAGTACTTC
>-|TRBV28|TRBJ2-1|-
CASSPQGYNEQFF
TGTGCCAGCAGTCCCCAGGGATACAATGAGCAGTTCTTC
>-|TRBV27|TRBJ1-1|-
CASSLGTEAFF
TGTGCCAGTTCCCTCGGCACTGAAGCTTTCTTT
>-|TRBV5-4|TRBJ2-2|-
CASSLDVGEATGELFF
TGTGCCAGCAGCTTGGATGTGGGAGAGGCGACCGGGGAGCTGTTTTTT
>-|TRBV2|TRBJ1-2|-
CASSERGAHYGYTF
TGTGCCAGCAGTGAAAGGGGGGCCCACTATGGCTACACCTTC
>TRBD1|TRBV29-1|TRBJ2-7|-
CSVTRWRQGFSYEQYF
TGCAGCGTTACCCGGTGGAGACAGGGGTTCTCCTACGAGCAGTACTTC
>-|TRBV28|TRBJ2-5|-
CASSPPGQLGTQYF
TGTGCCAGCAGCCCCCCCGGACAGCTGGGGACCCAGTACTTC
>-|TRBV7-3|TRBJ2-7|-
CASSFGGREQYF
TGTGCCAGCAGCTTCGGAGGTAGAGAGCAGTACTTC
>TRBD1|TRBV5-5|TRBJ1-1|-
CASSPWTGLNTEAFF
TGTGCCAGCAGCCCTTGGACAGGGTTGAACACTGAAGCTTTCTTT
>-|TRBV6-5|TRBJ2-1|few
CASSPRGYEQFF
TGTGCCAGCAGTCCAAGGGGGTATGAGCAGTTCTTC
>-|TRBV27|TRBJ2-7|once
CASSLSVMRDPLRPYEQYF
TGTGCCAGCAGTTTATCGGTAATGCGGGACCCCCTTCGGCCCTACGAGCAGTACTTC
>TRBD1|TRBV6-1|TRBJ1-1|once
CASSNRGYTEAFF
TGTGCCAGCAGCAACAGGGGATACACTGAAGCTTTCTTT
>-|TRBV6-1|TRBJ1-1|-
CATRGRMNTEAFF
TGTGCCACCAGAGGACGAATGAACACTGAAGCTTTCTTT